The 5 T cell receptor beta chains reported below all come from one sample, sequenced in a study of technical replicates of blood from a few donors. Data came from immunoSEQ multiplex PCR; TCRdb stores just in-frame clones and leaves some out. The sample records more than 55,000 clones, 91% being singletons. Sequenced input: PBMCs. Receptors originate from a human donor in good health. Some clones in this sample may be carry-over from other donors' samples.

The chain recombines TRBV10-1 with TRBJ2-5; D possibly corresponds to TRBD1 (5 bases). The V gene lost 2 bases and the J gene lost 5 bases, with 9 bases spanning the gap. This CDR3 has 13 residues. Germline CDR1 and CDR2: WNHNN and SYGVQD (reference sequence). The CDR3 here is CASSEAGKETQYF. As DNA, the CDR3 is TGCGCCAGCAGTGAGGCAGGGAAGGAGACCCAGTACTTC.

This clone was counted once. J is TRBJ1-6 and V is TRBV6-5; D uncertain. The germline V and J ends were trimmed by 11 bases and 9 bases, with 20 bases remaining between them. Germline CDR1 is MNHEY and CDR2 is SVGAGI. The CDR3 extends over 14 amino acids. For the CDR3, the DNA is TGTGCCGTAGCAGCCGGGGAAACGGGTTCACCCCTCCACTTT. Translating it yields CAVAAGETGSPLHF.

The gene calls are TRBV30 and TRBJ2-6; tentative D call: TRBD1 (6 bases). The CDR3 consists of 18 residues. Trimming left V 7 bases short and J 1 base short, with 23 bases between. Germline-derived CDR1 and CDR2 are GTSNPN and SVGIG (reference sequence). The chain's CDR3 is CASPLFRDISSGANVLTF. CDR3 coding DNA: TGTGCCTCCCCGCTTTTCCGGGACATATCATCTGGGGCCAACGTCCTGACTTTC.

The V gene is TRBV7-9, the J gene TRBJ2-3; 13 bases match TRBD2. The germline CDR1 and CDR2 sequences are SEHNR and FQNEAQ (reference sequence). J was trimmed by 1 base and V by 6 bases; bases with no gene match: 4. There are 16 residues in the CDR3. The DNA for the CDR3 is TGTGCCAGCAGACTCGGGACTAGCGGGGGCACAGATACGCAGTATTTT. Its protein product is CASRLGTSGGTDTQYF.

The chain joins TRBV29-1 to TRBJ1-4, with 7 bases identical to TRBD1. There are 13 residues in the CDR3. The germline gives CDR1 SQVTM, CDR2 ANQGSEA. V was pared by 7 bases and J by 7 bases, with 9 bases of the junction left unmatched. The DNA of the CDR3 is TGCAGCGCCGAATCAGGGGGAGGTGAAAAACTGTTTTTT. Protein: CSAESGGGEKLFF.